Below, 20 T cell receptor beta chains from the same sample are listed, as sequenced in a study of cytomegalovirus exposure and HLA in healthy donors (dated by TCRdb to 2017 to 2019). Library preparation employed the immunoSEQ multiplex PCR assay. The multiplex PCR relied on a mix of 60 forward primers for TCR Vbeta segments and 13 reverse primers for TCR Jbeta segments. The table comes from immuneACCESS by way of TCRdb, which keeps in-frame sequences with V and J called. Part of the clones is missing from these tables; in studies checked, under half for an unresolved V gene and the rest for unknown reasons. The sample table contains approximately 190,000 clones; only one count was recorded for about 81% of them. The ten top clones hold under 0.9% of the sample. Sequencing was done on a sample of PBMCs. All receptors come from a woman between 18 and 29 years old in good health and CMV-seronegative.

CDR3 DNA sequence: TGCAGCGTTGAATCCGGGACAGGGGTTTACGAGCAGTACTTC. It translates to CSVESGTGVYEQYF. The chain carries TRBV29-1 and TRBJ2-7, with TRBD1 identical over 10 bases. The CDR3 is made up of 14 amino acids. CDR1 is SQVTM and CDR2 is ANQGSEA in the germline V gene. Losses at the gene ends were 2 bases for V and 4 bases for J; bases not matched to a gene: 5.

V usage is TRBV25-1 and J usage is TRBJ1-2; D possibly corresponds to TRBD1 (6 bases). The CDR3 has 15 residues. The V and J ends lost 4 bases and 7 bases respectively, with 19 bases between them. Germline CDR1 is MGHDK and CDR2 is SYGVNS. CDR3 protein: CASSVTGTYRSGYTF. The CDR3, as DNA: TGTGCCAGCAGTGTCACCGGGACATACCGTAGTGGCTACACCTTC.

This clone was counted between two and nine times. The CDR3 nucleotides read TGCGCCAGCAGCGACAGAAGCTCCTACAATGAGCAGTTCTTC. Amino acid sequence: CASSDRSSYNEQFF. The genes are TRBV5-1 and TRBJ2-1, with D perhaps matching TRBD1 (5 bases). The V and J ends lost 4 bases and 0 bases respectively, with 8 bases between them. CDR1 and CDR2 from the germline V gene are SGHRS and YFSETQ. The CDR3 spans 14 residues.

The rearrangement joins TRBV19 to TRBJ1-2; the D gene is possibly TRBD1 (5 bases). This CDR3 has 17 residues. Germline CDR1 reads LNHDA; CDR2 reads SQIVND (reference sequence). V was cut by 7 bases and J by 1 base, with 22 bases left in between. CDR3 sequence: CASTRHSGGGSNYGYTF. CDR3 sequence (DNA): TGTGCCAGTACCCGACATTCCGGCGGGGGGAGTAACTATGGCTACACCTTC.

The rearrangement joins TRBV30 to TRBJ2-3, with 8 bases matching TRBD2. The CDR3 length is 12 residues. Germline V CDR1 and CDR2: GTSNPN, SVGIG (reference sequence). The J segment lost 6 bases and the V segment lost 4 bases, leaving 3 bases of the junction unmatched. CDR3 residues: CAWIGGEDTQYF. CDR3 coding DNA: TGTGCCTGGATCGGGGGGGAGGATACGCAGTATTTT.

Comments on this clone: Other DNA sequences of this sample code for an identical CDR3. The CDR3 sequence is CASSPGDRHSNQPQHF. The DNA of the CDR3 is TGTGCCAGCTCACCAGGGGACAGACATAGCAATCAGCCCCAGCATTTT. The genes are TRBV18 and TRBJ1-5; TRBD1 matches 7 bases. This CDR3 is 16 amino acids long. The V gene's germline CDR1 is KGHSH and CDR2 LQKENI. V was pared by 2 bases and J by 0 bases, with 4 bases of the junction left unmatched.

The rearrangement uses TRBV5-5 and TRBJ2-5; 10 bases fit TRBD2. Germline CDR1 is SGHKS and CDR2 is YYEKEE (reference sequence). Unmatched junction bases numbered 6, after V lost 4 bases and J lost 3 bases. CDR3 length: 15 amino acids. As DNA, the CDR3 is TGTGCCAGCAGCACCGTCGGACTAGCGGAAGAGACCCAGTACTTC. Protein: CASSTVGLAEETQYF.

Concerning this clone itself: At one of its ends the junction is not consistent with the germline gene, which may arise from a read error. The same CDR3 also results from other DNA sequences found in this sample. CDR3 sequence reads: CASSADRGAYEQYF. The CDR3 DNA reads TGTGCCAGCAGTGCTGACAGGGGCGCCTATGAGCAGTACTTC. V usage is TRBV28 and J usage is TRBJ2-7; 8 bases line up with TRBD1. The CDR3 totals 14 residues. Germline CDR1 MDHEN, CDR2 SYDVKM. Full variable domain (rest looked up from reference TRBV28 and TRBJ2-7): DVKVTQSSRYLVKRTGEKVFLECVQDMDHENMFWYRQDPGLGLRLIYFSYDVKMKEKGDIPEGYSVSREKKERFSLILESASTNQTSMYLCASSADRGAYEQYFGPGTRLTVT.

J is TRBJ2-7 and V is TRBV30; 7 bases align to TRBD1. CDR1 is GTSNPN, CDR2 SVGIG, per germline (reference sequence). Trimming cost V 1 base and J 8 bases; bases outside gene matches: 26. This CDR3 spans 19 amino acids. The CDR3 DNA reads as TGTGCCTGGAGTGACGGGGACAGAAGGAATGCGAAACGGGTCCTAAAGCAGTACTTC. It codes for CAWSDGDRRNAKRVLKQYF.

V is TRBV4-2 and J is TRBJ2-7; 9 nucleotides agree with TRBD2. V lost 4 bases to trimming and J lost 0 bases; unmatched junction nucleotides: 7. CDR3 length: 16 amino acids. Germline V lookup: CDR1 LGHNA, CDR2 YNFKEQ. CDR3 nucleotide sequence: TGTGCCAGCAGCCGGCCTCTAGCGGGGAGCTCCTACGAGCAGTACTTC. This gives the protein CASSRPLAGSSYEQYF.

The chain has TRBV6-5 and TRBJ1-1; the D is unclear. The CDR3 runs to 14 residues. Germline CDR1 and CDR2: MNHEY and SVGAGI. Trimming cost V 5 bases and J 0 bases, with 10 bases left between them. The CDR3 spells CASSPTHMNTEAFF. The CDR3 DNA reads TGTGCCAGCAGTCCCACGCACATGAACACTGAAGCTTTCTTT.

This sequence joins TRBV7-9 and TRBJ1-4; 9 bases are a match to TRBD1. The V gene's germline CDR1 is SEHNR and CDR2 FQNEAQ (reference sequence). The ends lost 0 bases at V and 10 bases at J; junction bases unmatched: 9. This CDR3 contains 16 residues. DNA for the CDR3: TGTGCCAGCAGCTTAGCGACCGGGACAGGGAAAGGAAAACTGTTTTTT. Residues: CASSLATGTGKGKLFF.

This clone showed up just a few times. The rearrangement links TRBV6-6 to TRBJ2-2, with 10 bases fitting TRBD2. The V segment lost 7 bases and the J segment 4 bases; nucleotides outside the gene matches: 6. Germline lookup yields CDR1 MNHNY and CDR2 SVGAGI (reference sequence). This CDR3 region has 15 residues. The CDR3 DNA sequence: TGTGCCAGCACCCTAGCGGGGGTGGGCACCGGGGAGCTGTTTTTT. Protein: CASTLAGVGTGELFF.

The rearrangement uses TRBV6-6 and TRBJ1-2; D possibly corresponds to TRBD1 (5 bases). CDR3 length: 12 residues. The germline V gene has CDR1 MNHNY and CDR2 SVGAGI (reference sequence). Trimming took 6 bases from V and 8 from J, leaving 13 bases between them. The CDR3 loop reads CASRPGDGGYTF. The CDR3 nucleotides read TGTGCCAGCAGACCGGGGGATGGGGGCTACACCTTC.

The gene calls are TRBV18 and TRBJ1-3; 7 bases fit TRBD1. V gave up 0 bases and J gave up 3 bases; unmatched junction bases: 8. This CDR3 has 17 residues. Germline CDR1 KGHSH, CDR2 LQKENI. Here the CDR3 DNA reads TGTGCCAGCTCACCACCGGAGCAGGGGGTCGGTGGAAACACCATATATTTT. This encodes CASSPPEQGVGGNTIYF.

The chain uses TRBV7-8 and TRBJ1-1; D is perhaps TRBD1 (6 bases). Trimming took 5 bases from V and 1 from J, leaving 14 bases between them. The CDR3 runs 15 residues. Germline values: CDR1 SGHVS, CDR2 FQNEAQ. The DNA for the CDR3 is TGTGCCAGCAGCCCACCTGGGGGCCCGAACACTGAAGCTTTCTTT. Protein: CASSPPGGPNTEAFF.

In regard to this clone: Other nucleotide sequences in the sample specify the same CDR3. V usage is TRBV10-2 and J usage is TRBJ2-5; possible D gene TRBD1, 6 bases. Germline V gene sequence: CDR1 WSHSY, CDR2 SAAADI. The CDR3 loop spans 14 amino acids. Trimming cost V 5 bases and J 5 bases, with 15 bases left between them. The CDR3 reads CASSPTGLRETQYF. CDR3 in DNA: TGCGCCAGCAGTCCGACAGGATTGAGGGAGACCCAGTACTTC.

The V and J genes are TRBV11-2 and TRBJ1-2, with TRBD1 matching 7 bases. J was trimmed by 8 bases and V by 5 bases; bases with no gene match: 5. In germline, CDR1 is SGHAT, CDR2 FQNNGV. The CDR3 has 12 amino acids. The CDR3 sequence is CASSGDRDGYTF. CDR3 nucleotides: TGTGCCAGCAGCGGCGACAGGGACGGCTACACCTTC.

The gene calls are TRBV6-6 and TRBJ2-3; 11 positions agree with TRBD2. Germline lookup yields CDR1 MNHNY and CDR2 SVGAGI (reference sequence). The CDR3 sequence is 16 residues long. V shed 5 bases, J shed 2 bases, and the junction held 6 bases outside the gene matches. CDR3 bases: TGTGCCAGCAGTCCTGGGACTAGCGGAACCACAGATACGCAGTATTTT. This translates into CASSPGTSGTTDTQYF.

The V and J genes are TRBV30 and TRBJ1-1, with a weak D call TRBD1 (5 bases). From germline, CDR1 is GTSNPN and CDR2 SVGIG (reference sequence). The CDR3 covers 11 residues. Between the trimmed V and J ends, which lost 0 bases and 8 bases, there was a span of 7 bases. The CDR3 protein is CAWSVSGEAFF. The CDR3 nucleotides are TGTGCCTGGAGTGTTTCAGGGGAAGCTTTCTTT.